This T cell receptor (beta chain) emerged from a study of shared clonotypes between healthy human individuals. Study-wide findings and caveats: Sampling covered blood only; tissue repertoires likely differ.

Comments on this clone: Its matching antigen is unknown.

Authors' methods: Because ImmunoSEQ provided only junction sequences with no quality scores, the filtering differed. Here immunoSEQ multiplex PCR was the method, and the copy in TCRdb shows in-frame clones only, minus some. V, J and clone size derive from that table, while D and trimming were established from the DNA sequence. The sample gives millions of clones, 85% to 95% of which show up once; under 2% is in the top ten. Naive CD8 cells lacked CD45RO, underwent positive selection for CCR7 and left out terminally differentiated effector memory CD45RA+ cells. The CDR3 spans 15 residues. Germline-derived CDR1 and CDR2 are SGHAT and FQNNGV. V dropped 4 bases and J dropped 0; count of bases not matched to a gene: 3.

What was sequenced was naive CD8+ T cells from PBMCs. V usage is TRBV11-2 and J usage is TRBJ2-7; 10 nucleotides align to TRBD2. This clonotype was obtained from a man aged 18 to 29 in good health. Some clones in this sample may be carry-over from other donors' samples. This CDR3 is CASSSGTSVSYEQYF. The CDR3 DNA sequence: TGTGCCAGCAGCTCCGGGACTAGCGTCTCCTACGAGCAGTACTTC. Drawing the rest from reference TRBV11-2 and TRBJ2-7, the complete variable domain is EAGVAQSPRYKIIEKRQSVAFWCNPISGHATLYWYQQILGQGPKLLIQFQNNGVVDDSQLPKDRFSAERLKGVDSTLKIQPAKLEDSAVYLCASSSGTSVSYEQYFGPGTRLTVT.